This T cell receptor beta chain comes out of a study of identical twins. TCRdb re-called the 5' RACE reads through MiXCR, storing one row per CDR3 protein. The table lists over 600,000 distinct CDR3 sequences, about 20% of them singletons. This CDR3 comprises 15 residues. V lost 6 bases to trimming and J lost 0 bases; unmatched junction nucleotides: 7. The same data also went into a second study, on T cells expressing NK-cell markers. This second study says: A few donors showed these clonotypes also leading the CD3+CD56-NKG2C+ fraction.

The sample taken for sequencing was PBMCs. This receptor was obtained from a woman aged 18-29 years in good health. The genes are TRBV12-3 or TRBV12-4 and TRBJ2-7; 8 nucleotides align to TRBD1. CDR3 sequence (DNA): TGTGCCAGCAGACGGACAGGGCGGGGCTCCTACGAGCAGTACTTC. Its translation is CASRRTGRGSYEQYF.